This TCR beta chain was recovered during a study of blood T cell repertoires in COVID-19 (dated by TCRdb to the early 2020s). Context from the whole study: Collaborator samples came from the United States, Italy and Spain and covered acute and convalescent phases of COVID-19. The dataset comprised deeply sampled blood TCRbeta repertoires from subjects exposed to, actively infected with, or recovered from COVID-19. Where available, HLA class I and class II types were obtained from metadata supplied by the sample provider rather than from assay-based typing. The prospective study material was composed of cDNA or gDNA derived from T cells, B-cell-depleted T cells, or PBMCs. The sample metadata nearly always contained a de-identified subject ID, COVID-19 status, age in years and sex. A freely available public database, intended as a resource for researchers studying the immune response to SARS-CoV-2, is where the repertoires were released. Samples were obtained from the ongoing ImmuneRACE study (first 160 participants) and from 1,254 subjects provided by 6 global collaborators.

The investigation overall reported the following: How much clinical and demographic metadata was included differed by source and by participant, and the metadata was provided uncurated.

TCRbeta CDR3 regions were amplified from genomic DNA by means of the immunoSEQ Assay, a bias-controlled multiplex PCR. The study's processing was this. Within the assay, amplification of reference gene primers was used to estimate how many nucleated cells each sample contained. To quantify the absolute abundance of each unique TCRbeta CDR3 rearrangement, sequence reads were collapsed and filtered. For each sample, productive Simpson clonality was calculated as the square root of Simpson's diversity index over productive rearrangements. As stored in TCRdb, this immuneACCESS dataset retains in-frame rearrangements with V and J assigned. A fraction of the clones does not appear; measured against another copy, unresolved V genes explain less than half of the discrepancy, and the remainder lacks a known reason. Clone size and the V and J calls come from that table; the DNA yielded D and trimming. The sample table records fewer than 400,000 clones; around 90% of these occur just once. The ten top clones hold 2.5% to 3% of the sample.

A distance of 14 bases separates the germline ends of V and J, which lose 4 bases and 5 bases respectively. The germline V gene specifies MGHDK as CDR1 and SYGVNS as CDR2. The CDR3 runs 14 amino acids, cysteine and phenylalanine included. Just the 42-base CDR3 DNA is kept, in frame starting at base 1. One collaborating source in Seattle enrolled patients while the patients were actively infected and followed the patients over time throughout the course of disease. Whole blood was collected in K2EDTA tubes by collaborating institutions according to the institutions' own protocols. Collaborator samples were shipped for TCRbeta analysis as frozen whole blood, isolated PBMCs, or DNA extracted from either sample type. Concerning this clone itself: Its antigen has not been determined. It has no much larger one-base neighbor in the sample; base qualities were not kept.

The receptor was derived from a woman aged 30 to 39 with COVID-19, enrolled during active disease. In this chain, TRBV25-1 is recombined with TRBJ1-1; a weak D assignment points to TRBD1 (6 bases agree). The sequenced sample was peripheral blood. The DNA is as follows: TGTGCCAGCAGTGGAGTTGGGGGGGCGACTGAAGCTTTCTTT. Translated, it gives CASSGVGGATEAFF.